The clone carrying this T cell receptor beta chain was recorded once. Authors' analysis steps: From reference gene primer amplification, estimates of nucleated cell counts were derived. Clones were sequenced by immunoSEQ multiplex PCR, and TCRdb holds only the in-frame ones, with some missing. The D gene and trimming were derived from the DNA, and the V and J assignments and clone size from that table. Among approximately 530,000 clones, 70% to 90% were seen once, and the ten largest hold about 8%. Seattle researchers signed up patients amid active infection and tracked them longitudinally. The sample belongs to a study of blood T cell repertoires in COVID-19. Looking at the study overall: Italy, Spain and the United States were the sources of the convalescent and acute COVID-19 samples. The analysed material was cDNA or gDNA that came from T cells, B-cell-depleted T cells, or PBMCs.

The CDR3 covers 15 residues. V was clipped by 4 bases and J by 5 bases; unmatched bases: 7. The germline V gene encodes CDR1 SGHAT and CDR2 FQNNGV. This TCR derives from a woman in her forties or fifties with COVID-19, enrolled during active disease. The chain combines TRBV11-2 with TRBJ2-5, with TRBD2 identical over 10 bases. Sequencing input: peripheral blood. As DNA, the CDR3 is TGTGCCAGCAGCTCGCTGCAGCGGGGGGGGGAGACCCAGTACTTC. Translating it yields CASSSLQRGGETQYF.